This passage covers 22 T cell receptor beta chains from one sample sequenced in a study of siplizumab effects on memory and regulatory T cells. Clones were sequenced by immunoSEQ multiplex PCR, and TCRdb holds only the in-frame ones, with some missing. Of about 120,000 clones in the sample, less than 95% are singletons; the top ten hold roughly 1.7%. Sequenced: non-Treg CD4+ T cells sorted from blood. These receptors were collected from a human donor in good health.

This chain uses TRBV27 with TRBJ2-7, with D possibly being TRBD1 or TRBD2 (5 bases each). The CDR3 is made up of 15 amino acids. V was clipped by 6 bases and J by 2 bases, with 17 bases between them. Germline V gene data show CDR1 as MNHEY and CDR2 as SMNVEV (reference sequence). Here the CDR3 reads CASRVYTGPTYEQYF. The CDR3 DNA is TGTGCCAGCAGGGTTTATACGGGGCCGACCTACGAGCAGTACTTC.

V gene TRBV25-1 combines with J gene TRBJ2-2; TRBD1 agrees at 7 bases. Looked up from germline, CDR1 is MGHDK and CDR2 is SYGVNS. With 4 bases clipped from V and 6 bases from J, the junction kept 17 bases outside the gene matches. The CDR3 has 18 residues. CDR3 DNA sequence: TGTGCCAGCAGTGCCCACCTCGGGGCAGGGGGTGATGCCGGGGAGCTGTTTTTT. Its translation is CASSAHLGAGGDAGELFF.

CDR3 sequence: CASSPRVGTDTQYF. CDR3 DNA: TGCGCCAGCAGCCCAAGGGTCGGGACAGATACGCAGTATTTT. J is TRBJ2-3 and V is TRBV4-1; the D is unclear. Germline CDR1 and CDR2: MGHRA and YSYEKL. This CDR3 spans 14 amino acids. V was trimmed by 4 bases and J by 3 bases, leaving 11 bases between them.

The CDR3, as DNA: TGCGCCAGCAGACCTTTGACAGGGGGCGGGGGAACAGATACGCAGTATTTT. It is translated as CASRPLTGGGGTDTQYF. This chain uses TRBV23-1 with TRBJ2-3; 10 nucleotides match TRBD1. TRBV23-1 is marked as an open reading frame, function uncertain. CDR3 size: 17 residues. After removal of 6 bases from V and 3 bases from J, the junction contained 12 bases not matched to a gene.

The CDR3 sequence: CASSSTGGVQETQYF. The DNA of the CDR3 is TGCGCCAGCAGCAGCACAGGGGGGGTCCAAGAGACCCAGTACTTC. The rearrangement uses TRBV5-1 and TRBJ2-5, with a weak D call TRBD1 (8 bases). This CDR3 is built from 15 residues. Trimming pared 4 bases from V and 1 base from J, leaving 14 bases between. Looked up from germline, CDR1 is SGHRS and CDR2 is YFSETQ.

As to this clone: The junction shows a germline mismatch at one end, possibly a read error. This sample also contains other DNA sequences that code for the same CDR3. The V call is TRBV5-4, the J call TRBJ1-1; D is perhaps TRBD1 (6 bases). Germline CDR1 and CDR2: SGHNT and YYREEE (reference sequence). The CDR3 consists of 13 residues. CDR3 nucleotide sequence: TGTGCTAGCAGCTTGGACAGGAACACTGAAGCTTTCTTT. This sequence encodes CASSLDRNTEAFF.

This chain joins TRBV5-4 and TRBJ2-7, with D perhaps given as TRBD1 or TRBD2 (6 bases each). Germline assignment: CDR1 SGHNT and CDR2 YYREEE (reference sequence). The CDR3 consists of 13 residues. V was cut by 3 bases and J by 3 bases, with 10 bases left in between. The CDR3 here is CASSSGAHYEQYF. CDR3 nucleotides: TGTGCCAGCAGCTCGGGGGCCCACTACGAGCAGTACTTC.

The V gene is TRBV4-1, the J gene TRBJ1-2; D gene uncertain. Germline-derived CDR1 and CDR2 are MGHRA and YSYEKL. Trimming removed 4 bases from V and 1 base from J, with 16 bases in between. The CDR3 sequence is 16 residues long. The CDR3 region is CASSRALVMNNYGYTF. The DNA of the CDR3 is TGCGCCAGCAGCCGGGCGTTGGTGATGAATAACTATGGCTACACCTTC.

V is TRBV2 and J is TRBJ2-3; maybe TRBD1 (5 bases). V dropped 6 bases and J dropped 2 bases, with 15 bases sitting between them. This CDR3 has 15 residues. The germline V gene has CDR1 SNHLY and CDR2 FYNNEI. CDR3 sequence (DNA): TGTGCCAGCAGCCCTTTGAAGGGGATCACAGATACGCAGTATTTT. It encodes CASSPLKGITDTQYF.

CDR3 amino acids: CASSEETGRNEQFF. The CDR3 bases are TGTGCCAGCAGTGAGGAGACAGGGAGGAATGAGCAGTTCTTC. The chain uses TRBV6-1 and TRBJ2-1; TRBD1 is a possible D gene (7 bases). V was cut by 3 bases and J by 7 bases, with 13 bases left in between. This CDR3 is built from 14 residues. The germline V gene has CDR1 MNHNS and CDR2 SASEGT.

The V gene is TRBV5-1, the J gene TRBJ2-5; the D gene is possibly TRBD2 (6 bases). CDR3 length: 16 amino acids. The germline CDR1 and CDR2 sequences are SGHRS and YFSETQ. The V and J ends lost 4 bases and 4 bases respectively, with 20 bases between them. The CDR3 loop is CASSPGAVGGRETQYF. For the CDR3, the DNA is TGCGCCAGCAGCCCTGGGGCGGTTGGAGGGAGAGAGACCCAGTACTTC.

J is TRBJ1-1 and V is TRBV6-1, with D possibly matching TRBD1 (6 bases). Germline lookup yields CDR1 MNHNS and CDR2 SASEGT. This CDR3 contains 13 residues. V lost 4 bases and J lost 6, with 12 bases in between. The CDR3 here is CASSAGVDSEAFF. The CDR3 DNA reads as TGTGCCAGCAGTGCAGGGGTTGACTCTGAAGCTTTCTTT.

The chain carries TRBV11-1 and TRBJ1-3; D is possibly TRBD1 (5 bases). Germline CDR1 reads SGHAT; CDR2 reads FQDESV (reference sequence). The CDR3 loop spans 15 amino acids. The V and J ends lost 3 bases and 3 bases respectively, with 12 bases between them. CDR3 residues: CASSFVQGIGNTIYF. The CDR3 region has the DNA TGTGCCAGCAGCTTCGTCCAGGGCATTGGAAACACCATATATTTT.

The chain employs TRBV5-8 and TRBJ1-1, with a weak D call TRBD1 (6 bases). With 1 base removed from V and 1 base from J, the gap between germline ends came to 14 bases. There are 16 residues in the CDR3. In germline, CDR1 is SGHTS, CDR2 YDEGEE. DNA of the CDR3: TGTGCCAGCAGCTTGACGAACAGGGTTAGGAACACTGAAGCTTTCTTT. Protein product: CASSLTNRVRNTEAFF.

V usage is TRBV9 and J usage is TRBJ2-1; 8 bases line up with TRBD2. The CDR3 has 15 residues. V shed 5 bases, J shed 4 bases, and the junction held 8 bases outside the gene matches. Germline CDR1 is SGDLS and CDR2 is YYNGEE. For the CDR3, the DNA is TGTGCCAGCAGTGGGAGCGGGAGAGCTTACAATGAGCAGTTCTTC. It specifies CASSGSGRAYNEQFF.

V is TRBV19 and J is TRBJ1-1; 7 bases align to TRBD1. CDR1 and CDR2 (germline): LNHDA, SQIVND (reference sequence). The CDR3 has 14 residues. V gave up 5 bases and J gave up 5 bases; unmatched junction bases: 8. This CDR3 is CASSRDSRGTEAFF. For the CDR3, the DNA is TGTGCCAGTAGTCGGGACAGCCGGGGGACTGAAGCTTTCTTT.

This sequence joins TRBV21-1 and TRBJ1-1. TRBV21-1 represents a pseudogene. The length of the CDR3 is 15 residues. The chain's CDR3 is CASSKEGPGYTEAFF. Written as DNA, the CDR3 is TGTGCCAGCAGCAAGGAGGGGCCGGGTTACACTGAAGCTTTCTTT.

V and J are TRBV7-9 and TRBJ1-2; D is unclear. Deletions cut 3 bases from V and 8 bases from J, with 16 bases between. The length of the CDR3 is 14 residues. The V gene's germline CDR1 is SEHNR and CDR2 FQNEAQ (reference sequence). The CDR3 coding sequence is TGTGCCAGCAGCTTTTCTCGGGTGGGAGAGGGCTACACCTTC. Amino acid sequence: CASSFSRVGEGYTF.

The V call is TRBV7-3, the J call TRBJ2-7; 7 positions agree with TRBD2. The CDR3 length is 11 residues. V was pared by 5 bases and J by 5 bases, with 0 bases of the junction left unmatched. Germline V gene sequence: CDR1 SGHTA, CDR2 FQGTGA. CDR3 DNA sequence: TGTGCCAGCAGCGGGGGGGACGAGCAGTACTTC. Translation: CASSGGDEQYF.

J is TRBJ2-1 and V is TRBV19, with 9 bases matching TRBD1. There are 16 residues in the CDR3. The junction had 12 bases not matched to a gene; V was cut back by 4 bases and J by 8 bases. The germline V gene encodes CDR1 LNHDA and CDR2 SQIVND (reference sequence). The CDR3 nucleotides are TGTGCCAGTAGTACCTACTCCAAGACAGGGGGGGATGAGCAGTTCTTC. As protein: CASSTYSKTGGDEQFF.

J is TRBJ2-5 and V is TRBV7-9; D remains unclear. Germline V gene lookup returns CDR1 SEHNR and CDR2 FQNEAQ (reference sequence). Trimming took 5 bases from V and 4 from J, leaving 11 bases between them. This CDR3 comprises 13 residues. The CDR3 sequence is CASSPRWAETQYF. The CDR3 coding sequence is TGTGCCAGCAGCCCCCGGTGGGCAGAGACCCAGTACTTC.

This clone was seen a few times. CDR3 coding DNA: TGCGCCAGCAGTGAGAGGGGGATCGAGCAGTACTTC. Translation: CASSERGIEQYF. The chain recombines TRBV10-1 with TRBJ2-7, with D perhaps matching TRBD1 (6 bases). The CDR3 runs to 12 residues. Germline CDR1 is WNHNN and CDR2 is SYGVQD (reference sequence). Trimming pared 2 bases from V and 6 bases from J, leaving 8 bases between.